A single sample gave rise to the 3 T cell receptor beta chains below, sequenced in a study of control samples from healthy donors and cancer patients. TCRdb keeps only in-frame clones here, not all; method: immunoSEQ multiplex PCR. The sample shows about 100,000 clones, 87% of them seen only once. The sequenced material came from blood. All receptors derive from a woman between 45 and 60 years old in good health.

This clone was picked up one time. This chain joins TRBV21-1 and TRBJ2-3. TRBV21-1 is a pseudogene locus. The length of the CDR3 is 11 residues. The CDR3 DNA is TGTGCCAGCAAATGCACAGATACGCAGTATTTT. It codes for CASKCTDTQYF.

The rearrangement links TRBV4-2 to TRBJ1-5; the D is unclear. CDR1 LGHNA and CDR2 YNFKEQ come from the germline V gene. V gave up 5 bases and J gave up 2 bases, with 7 bases separating them. The CDR3 has 13 amino acids. As DNA, the CDR3 is TGTGCCAGCAGCGGGGTTCGCAATCAGCCCCAGCATTTT. Encoded protein: CASSGVRNQPQHF.

The V and J genes are TRBV5-1 and TRBJ2-7; TRBD2 matches 7 bases. CDR1 is SGHRS and CDR2 is YFSETQ in the germline V gene. Trimming cost V 4 bases and J 0 bases; bases outside gene matches: 7. The CDR3 contains 15 residues. CDR3 in DNA: TGCGCCAGCAGCGTTGCCGGGACTATCTCCTACGAGCAGTACTTC. Translated, it gives CASSVAGTISYEQYF.